This TCR beta chain stems from a study of T cell repertoires in cytomegalovirus infection. As for the study in general: An indication of both CMV infection and matching HLA type came from public TCR beta signatures.

A single record per CDR3 protein comes from TCRdb applying MiXCR to the reads. Among about 260,000 distinct CDR3 sequences listed, approximately 15% were seen once. As for this clonotype: What it binds is unknown.

Study findings and constraints: HLA-C-restricted CMV clonotypes gave the most frequent clonotype in two of eight donors. Of the TCR beta families, the public ones yielded a cumulative frequency that identified carriers of CMV plus the relevant HLA.

Trimming pared 4 bases from V and 2 bases from J, leaving 9 bases between. The CDR3 totals 13 residues. This TCR was recovered from a human donor in good health (CMV status not recorded). Some clones in this sample may be carry-over from other donors' samples. This rearrangement joins TRBV12-3 or TRBV12-4 to TRBJ2-7, with D unclear. Sequences were obtained from PBMCs. The CDR3 is CASSSPRPYEQYF. CDR3 nucleotides: TGTGCCAGCAGTTCCCCCCGCCCCTACGAGCAGTACTTC.